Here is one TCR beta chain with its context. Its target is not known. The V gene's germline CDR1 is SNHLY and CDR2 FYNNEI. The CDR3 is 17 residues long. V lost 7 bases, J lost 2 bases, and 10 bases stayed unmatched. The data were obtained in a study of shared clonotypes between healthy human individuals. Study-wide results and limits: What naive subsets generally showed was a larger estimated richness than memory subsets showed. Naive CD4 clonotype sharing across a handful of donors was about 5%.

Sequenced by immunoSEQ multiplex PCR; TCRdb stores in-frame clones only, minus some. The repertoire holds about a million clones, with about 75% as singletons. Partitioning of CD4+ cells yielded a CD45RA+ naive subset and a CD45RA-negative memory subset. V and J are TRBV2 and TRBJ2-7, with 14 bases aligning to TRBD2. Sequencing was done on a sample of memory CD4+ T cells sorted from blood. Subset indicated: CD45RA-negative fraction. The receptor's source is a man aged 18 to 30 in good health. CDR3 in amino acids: CASIGGLAGGYPYEQYF. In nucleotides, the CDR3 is TGTGCCAGCATCGGTGGACTAGCGGGGGGTTACCCCTACGAGCAGTACTTC.